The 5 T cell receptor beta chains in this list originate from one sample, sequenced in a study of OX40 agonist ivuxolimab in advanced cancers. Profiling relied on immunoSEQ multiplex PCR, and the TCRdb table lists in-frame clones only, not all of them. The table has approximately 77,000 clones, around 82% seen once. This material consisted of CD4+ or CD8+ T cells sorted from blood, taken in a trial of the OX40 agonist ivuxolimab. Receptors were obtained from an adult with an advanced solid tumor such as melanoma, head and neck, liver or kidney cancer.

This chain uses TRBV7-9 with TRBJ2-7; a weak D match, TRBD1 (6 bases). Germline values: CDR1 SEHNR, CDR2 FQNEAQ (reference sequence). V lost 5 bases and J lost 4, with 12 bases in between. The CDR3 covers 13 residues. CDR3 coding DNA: TGTGCCAGCAGCCACGGACAGTCATACGAGCAGTACTTC. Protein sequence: CASSHGQSYEQYF.

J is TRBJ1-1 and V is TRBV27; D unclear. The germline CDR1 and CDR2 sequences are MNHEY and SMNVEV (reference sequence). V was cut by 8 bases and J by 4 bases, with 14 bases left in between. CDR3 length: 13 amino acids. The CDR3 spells CASGQTTVTEAFF. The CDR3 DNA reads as TGTGCCAGCGGCCAAACAACGGTCACTGAAGCTTTCTTT.

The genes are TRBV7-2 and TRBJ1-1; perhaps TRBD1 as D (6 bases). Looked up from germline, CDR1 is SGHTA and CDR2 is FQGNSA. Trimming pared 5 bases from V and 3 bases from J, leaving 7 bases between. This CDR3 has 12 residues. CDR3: CASSGGYTEAFF. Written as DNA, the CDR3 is TGTGCCAGCAGCGGGGGCTACACTGAAGCTTTCTTT.

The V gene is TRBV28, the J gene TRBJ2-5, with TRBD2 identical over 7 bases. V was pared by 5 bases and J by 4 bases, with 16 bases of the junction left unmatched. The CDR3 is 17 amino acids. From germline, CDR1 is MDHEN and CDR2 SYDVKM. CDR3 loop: CASSRAGTTPLRETQYF. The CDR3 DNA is TGTGCCAGCAGTAGAGCCGGGACTACGCCCCTACGAGAGACCCAGTACTTC.

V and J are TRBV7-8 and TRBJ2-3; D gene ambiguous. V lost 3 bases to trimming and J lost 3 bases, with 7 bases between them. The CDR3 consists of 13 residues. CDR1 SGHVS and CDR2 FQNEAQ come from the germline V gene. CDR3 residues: CASSFTWTDTQYF. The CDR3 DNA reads TGTGCCAGCAGCTTCACGTGGACAGATACGCAGTATTTT.